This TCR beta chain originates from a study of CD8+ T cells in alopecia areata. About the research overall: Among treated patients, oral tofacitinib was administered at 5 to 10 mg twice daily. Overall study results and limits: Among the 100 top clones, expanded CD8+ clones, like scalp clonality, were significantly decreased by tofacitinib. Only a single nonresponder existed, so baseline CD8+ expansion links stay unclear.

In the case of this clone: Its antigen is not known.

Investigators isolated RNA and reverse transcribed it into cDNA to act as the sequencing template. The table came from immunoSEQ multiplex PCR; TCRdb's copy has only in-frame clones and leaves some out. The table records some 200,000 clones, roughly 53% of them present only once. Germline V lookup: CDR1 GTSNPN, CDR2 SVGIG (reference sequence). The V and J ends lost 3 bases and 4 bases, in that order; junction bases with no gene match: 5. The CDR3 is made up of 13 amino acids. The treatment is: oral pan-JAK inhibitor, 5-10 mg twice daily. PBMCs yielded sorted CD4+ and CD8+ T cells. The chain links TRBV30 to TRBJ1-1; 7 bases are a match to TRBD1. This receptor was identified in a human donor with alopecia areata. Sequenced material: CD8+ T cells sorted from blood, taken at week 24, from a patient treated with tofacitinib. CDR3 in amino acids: CAWRTGLFTEAFF. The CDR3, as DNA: TGTGCCTGGAGGACAGGGCTATTCACTGAAGCTTTCTTT. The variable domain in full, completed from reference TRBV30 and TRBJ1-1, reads SQTIHQWPATLVQPVGSPLSLECTVEGTSNPNLYWYRQAAGRGLQLLFYSVGIGQISSEVPQNLSASRPQDRQFILSSKKLLLSDSGFYLCAWRTGLFTEAFFGQGTRLTVV.